This passage covers 14 T cell receptor beta chains from one sample sequenced in a study of cytomegalovirus exposure and HLA in healthy donors. The PCR was carried out with 60 Vbeta primers and 13 Jbeta primers. Produced via immunoSEQ multiplex PCR; TCRdb's table is partial and in-frame only. The sample records approximately 110,000 clones, 65% to 85% being singletons. Sequenced sample: PBMCs. The receptors shown here come from a man in his forties or fifties in good health and CMV-seronegative.

This clone was seen once. The chain employs TRBV7-9 and TRBJ2-1, with 14 bases fitting TRBD2. Germline values: CDR1 SEHNR, CDR2 FQNEAQ (reference sequence). The CDR3 extends over 17 amino acids. Trimming at V came to 3 bases and at J to 5 bases, leaving 6 bases not matched to a gene. CDR3 residues: CASSFSGTSGRDNEQFF. CDR3 nucleotide sequence: TGTGCCAGCAGCTTCTCCGGGACTAGCGGGAGAGACAATGAGCAGTTCTTC. Looking up the rest from reference TRBV7-9 and TRBJ2-1 gives the full variable domain: DTGVSQNPRHKITKRGQNVTFRCDPISEHNRLYWYRQTLGQGPEFLTYFQNEAQLEKSRLLSDRFSAERPKGSFSTLEIQRTEQGDSAMYLCASSFSGTSGRDNEQFFGPGTRLTVL.

This chain's CDR3 is CSVLQREKIYEQFF. The CDR3, as DNA: TGCAGCGTTTTACAGCGGGAGAAGATATATGAGCAGTTCTTC. V usage is TRBV29-1 and J usage is TRBJ2-1; TRBD2 aligns across 8 bases. J gave up 8 bases and V 5 bases, and 11 bases lay outside the gene matches. Germline CDR1 reads SQVTM; CDR2 reads ANQGSEA. The CDR3 sequence is 14 residues long.

This chain uses TRBV2 with TRBJ1-1; D is ambiguous. Trimming pared 4 bases from V and 0 bases from J, leaving 15 bases between. Germline V CDR1 and CDR2: SNHLY, FYNNEI. CDR3 size: 16 residues. The CDR3 region has the DNA TGTGCCAGCAGTGGAGGCGGAGAGTCAATGAACACTGAAGCTTTCTTT. It yields the protein CASSGGGESMNTEAFF. The full variable domain, rest sourced from reference TRBV2 and TRBJ1-1, is EPEVTQTPSHQVTQMGQEVILRCVPISNHLYFYWYRQILGQKVEFLVSFYNNEISEKSEIFDDQFSVERPDGSNFTLKIRSTKLEDSAMYFCASSGGGESMNTEAFFGQGTRLTVV.

This clone occurred once. The chain couples TRBV7-2 to TRBJ2-3; D might be TRBD1 (6 bases). The germline V gene has CDR1 SGHTA and CDR2 FQGNSA. V lost 5 bases and J 4 bases, leaving 10 bases between the germline ends. The CDR3 has 13 residues. The CDR3 reads CASSPRTADTQYF. Written as DNA, the CDR3 is TGTGCCAGCAGCCCCCGGACAGCAGATACGCAGTATTTT.

The chain's CDR3 is CASSLALGTGGAGGYTF. The CDR3 DNA follows: TGCGCCAGCAGCTTGGCCCTAGGAACAGGGGGCGCAGGTGGCTACACCTTC. The chain employs TRBV5-1 and TRBJ1-2; 9 bases map to TRBD1. The CDR3 extends over 17 amino acids. With 0 bases clipped from V and 7 bases from J, the junction kept 13 bases outside the gene matches. Germline CDR1 SGHRS, CDR2 YFSETQ.

This chain uses TRBV19 with TRBJ2-7; 10 bases match TRBD1. The CDR3 sequence is 15 residues long. The germline V gene has CDR1 LNHDA and CDR2 SQIVND (reference sequence). Germline trimming cut 5 bases from V and 2 bases from J; bases unmatched to any gene: 6. The CDR3 DNA reads TGTGCCAGTAGTTTGGGACAGGGGTTAACCTACGAGCAGTACTTC. Its protein is CASSLGQGLTYEQYF.

The chain employs TRBV25-1 and TRBJ2-7, with TRBD1 matching 10 bases. The CDR3 has 14 residues. The germline V gene encodes CDR1 MGHDK and CDR2 SYGVNS. J lost 2 bases, V lost 7 bases, and 5 bases had no gene match. Here the CDR3 reads CASMGDRGPYEQYF. As DNA, the CDR3 is TGTGCCAGCATGGGGGACAGGGGACCCTACGAGCAGTACTTC.

The chain uses TRBV29-1 and TRBJ2-5, with D possibly TRBD2 on 6 matching bases. The V end was cut by 2 bases, the J end by 0 bases, with 10 bases between. CDR1 is SQVTM, CDR2 ANQGSEA, per germline. The CDR3 runs 14 residues. The CDR3 nucleotides are TGCAGCGTTGAACTGGGACTCAACCAAGAGACCCAGTACTTC. Its protein is CSVELGLNQETQYF.

The chain combines TRBV5-1 with TRBJ2-7; D not resolved. The CDR3 length is 16 residues. Germline V gene data show CDR1 as SGHRS and CDR2 as YFSETQ. V lost 1 base and J 2 bases, leaving 16 bases between the germline ends. CDR3 coding DNA: TGCGCCAGCAGCTTGCCCGAGATAGCCTTCCCCTACGAGCAGTACTTC. It is translated as CASSLPEIAFPYEQYF.

Worth noting for this clone: Mismatch with germline at one junction end may stem from a read error. The chain carries TRBV5-1 and TRBJ2-7; maybe TRBD1 (6 bases). The CDR3 is 14 amino acids. The germline gives CDR1 SGHRS, CDR2 YFSETQ. CDR3 residues: CAISEQGHPMEQYF. DNA for the CDR3: TGCGCCATCAGCGAGCAGGGACACCCTATGGAGCAGTACTTC.

This clone was seen just once. The gene calls are TRBV7-2 and TRBJ1-1; tentatively, D is TRBD1 (5 bases). V lost 7 bases, J lost 4 bases, and 19 bases lay in between. The length of the CDR3 is 15 residues. Germline V gene data show CDR1 as SGHTA and CDR2 as FQGNSA. The CDR3 region is CASTPWGYEITEAFF. In nucleotides, the CDR3 is TGTGCCAGCACCCCTTGGGGCTATGAAATCACTGAAGCTTTCTTT.

V gene TRBV11-1 combines with J gene TRBJ2-1, with D perhaps TRBD1 (8 bases). CDR1 SGHAT and CDR2 FQDESV come from the germline V gene (reference sequence). Trimming removed 6 bases from V and 10 bases from J, with 19 bases in between. The CDR3 sequence is 14 residues long. This chain's CDR3 is CASSSSGGTGEQFF. The CDR3, as DNA: TGTGCCAGCAGTTCCTCCGGGGGGACAGGAGAGCAGTTCTTC.

The V gene is TRBV10-3, the J gene TRBJ1-1; possible D gene TRBD1, 5 bases. V was cut by 10 bases and J by 0 bases, with 15 bases left in between. The CDR3 runs 14 residues. The V gene's germline CDR1 is ENHRY and CDR2 SYGVKD. Written as DNA, the CDR3 is TGTGCCACGGAGGGGAGAGGGATGAACACTGAAGCTTTCTTT. This translates into CATEGRGMNTEAFF.

The CDR3 reads CASSQDHGQGANSNTEAFF. The CDR3 DNA follows: TGCGCCAGCAGCCAAGATCATGGACAGGGGGCGAATTCGAACACTGAAGCTTTCTTT. The chain recombines TRBV4-1 with TRBJ1-1, with TRBD1 matching 11 bases. The trim removed 0 bases at V and 1 base at J, leaving 10 bases unmatched. Germline CDR1 MGHRA, CDR2 YSYEKL. The CDR3 loop spans 19 amino acids.